The 28 T cell receptor beta chains below were found in one sample sequenced in a study of T cell responses to AZD1222 COVID-19 vaccine. Data came from immunoSEQ multiplex PCR; TCRdb stores just in-frame clones and leaves some out. The table shows 100,000 to 140,000 clones, with around 90% occurring only once. The starting material was peripheral blood, obtained on day 0 of AZD1222 vaccination. Receptor source: an adult in good health.

This chain uses TRBV5-3 with TRBJ1-2; TRBD1 matches 8 bases. TRBV5-3 is an ORF, with its function uncertain. The CDR3 consists of 14 residues. J lost 2 bases, V lost 4 bases, and 4 bases had no gene match. CDR3 protein: CARSNTGGNYGYTF. CDR3 sequence (DNA): TGTGCCAGAAGCAACACAGGGGGAAACTATGGCTACACCTTC.

The genes are TRBV9 and TRBJ1-3; D gene uncertain. V dropped 0 bases and J dropped 0 bases, with 7 bases sitting between them. Germline lookup yields CDR1 SGDLS and CDR2 YYNGEE. CDR3 length: 15 residues. The CDR3 DNA reads TGTGCCAGCAGCGTAGCGGATTACTCTGGAAACACCATATATTTT. Translation gives CASSVADYSGNTIYF.

V is TRBV5-1 and J is TRBJ1-5, with 7 positions matching TRBD1. CDR3 length: 15 residues. Germline-derived CDR1 and CDR2 are SGHRS and YFSETQ. J lost 4 bases, V lost 0 bases, and 4 bases had no gene match. CDR3 loop: CASSLGGQSNQPQHF. DNA of the CDR3: TGCGCCAGCAGCTTGGGGGGACAGTCGAATCAGCCCCAGCATTTT.

This clone occurred once. The rearrangement uses TRBV18 and TRBJ1-5; D is unresolved. Trimming pared 0 bases from V and 4 bases from J, leaving 13 bases between. The CDR3 is 16 residues long. Germline V gene sequence: CDR1 KGHSH, CDR2 LQKENI. In nucleotides, the CDR3 is TGTGCCAGCTCACCACCCAATACTGGGGAGAATCAGCCCCAGCATTTT. This encodes CASSPPNTGENQPQHF.

The J gene is TRBJ2-5, the V gene TRBV10-3; no firm D call. The germline V gene encodes CDR1 ENHRY and CDR2 SYGVKD. The CDR3 totals 12 residues. Between the trimmed V and J ends, which lost 2 bases and 3 bases, there was a span of 4 bases. CDR3: CAISEGKETQYF. CDR3 in DNA: TGTGCCATCAGTGAGGGGAAAGAGACCCAGTACTTC.

The chain employs TRBV9 and TRBJ2-3; TRBD2 matches at 12 bases. CDR1 is SGDLS and CDR2 is YYNGEE in the germline V gene. The length of the CDR3 is 21 residues. Unmatched junction bases numbered 14, after V lost 0 bases and J lost 0 bases. CDR3 bases: TGTGCCAGCAGCGTAGATCCCCCCGGGACTAGCGGGCGTCCTAGCACAGATACGCAGTATTTT. Translation gives CASSVDPPGTSGRPSTDTQYF.

The chain combines TRBV4-2 with TRBJ1-5; D unclear. The ends were cut back, 4 bases at V and 2 bases at J, with 6 bases in the middle. This CDR3 contains 13 residues. Germline CDR1 LGHNA, CDR2 YNFKEQ. CDR3 loop: CASSPEGNQPQHF. As DNA, the CDR3 is TGTGCCAGCAGCCCTGAGGGCAATCAGCCCCAGCATTTT.

The chain recombines TRBV7-3 with TRBJ2-1; 7 positions agree with TRBD2. The germline CDR1 and CDR2 sequences are SGHTA and FQGTGA. This CDR3 contains 15 residues. J gave up 6 bases and V 1 base, and 6 bases lay outside the gene matches. The DNA of the CDR3 is TGTGCCAGCAGCTTAAGCGGGAGCCCCTCCAATGAGCAGTTCTTC. This sequence encodes CASSLSGSPSNEQFF.

This sequence joins TRBV27 and TRBJ1-1, with D perhaps matching TRBD1 (5 bases). Germline-derived CDR1 and CDR2 are MNHEY and SMNVEV (reference sequence). This CDR3 comprises 14 residues. Trimming pared 2 bases from V and 7 bases from J, leaving 14 bases between. CDR3 protein: CASSLGANRYEAFF. DNA for the CDR3: TGTGCCAGCAGTTTAGGGGCAAACAGATATGAAGCTTTCTTT.

V usage is TRBV10-3 and J usage is TRBJ2-5; D is uncertain. The CDR3 sequence is 13 residues long. Germline CDR1 reads ENHRY; CDR2 reads SYGVKD. Trimming took 3 bases from V and 5 from J, leaving 10 bases between them. CDR3 amino acids: CAISEFPRETQYF. CDR3 nucleotides: TGTGCCATCAGTGAATTCCCTCGGGAGACCCAGTACTTC.

With regard to this clone: The sample has other DNA sequences that encode this CDR3 too. The chain employs TRBV9 and TRBJ2-5; D remains unclear. Germline CDR1 reads SGDLS; CDR2 reads YYNGEE. The CDR3 covers 12 residues. Between the trimmed V and J ends, which lost 3 bases and 4 bases, there was a span of 7 bases. CDR3 nucleotides: TGTGCCAGCAGCGCCCGTGGAGAGACCCAGTACTTC. It codes for CASSARGETQYF.

This CDR3 is CASTRQGTSGPYNEQFF. The CDR3 DNA reads TGTGCCAGCACTCGACAGGGGACTAGCGGGCCTTACAATGAGCAGTTCTTC. This rearrangement joins TRBV27 to TRBJ2-1; TRBD2 matches 12 bases. The CDR3 is 17 residues long. The V gene's germline CDR1 is MNHEY and CDR2 SMNVEV (reference sequence). Trimming at V came to 7 bases and at J to 4 bases, leaving 11 bases not matched to a gene.

The rearrangement links TRBV10-3 to TRBJ1-2; possible D gene TRBD1, 6 bases. The CDR3 length is 15 residues. Trimming stripped 0 bases from V and 4 bases from J, with 12 bases between. Looked up from germline, CDR1 is ENHRY and CDR2 is SYGVKD. This chain's CDR3 is CAISESEDRVYGYTF. CDR3 nucleotides: TGTGCCATCAGTGAGTCGGAGGACAGAGTCTATGGCTACACCTTC.

The genes are TRBV13 and TRBJ2-7; 10 nucleotides match TRBD2. J gave up 7 bases and V 5 bases, and 17 bases lay outside the gene matches. The CDR3 consists of 17 residues. Germline V gene lookup returns CDR1 PRHDT and CDR2 FYEKMQ (reference sequence). The CDR3 loop reads CASSPHGLAGENGEQYF. The DNA for the CDR3 is TGTGCCAGCAGCCCCCACGGGCTAGCGGGAGAAAACGGGGAGCAGTACTTC.

This clone was counted between two and nine times. The chain has TRBV27 and TRBJ1-2; no reliable D call. The CDR3 has 17 amino acids. Germline CDR1 and CDR2: MNHEY and SMNVEV (reference sequence). The V gene lost 2 bases and the J gene lost 4 bases, with 20 bases spanning the gap. The CDR3 coding sequence is TGTGCCAGCAGTTTAAATGGTGCGGCTGCGCTGGTCTATGGCTACACCTTC. This codes for CASSLNGAAALVYGYTF.

The V gene is TRBV3-1 (or the pseudogene TRBV3-2), the J gene TRBJ2-1, with 8 positions matching TRBD2. There are 16 residues in the CDR3. V shed 4 bases and J 10 bases; nucleotides not matched to a gene: 15. Per germline, CDR1 LGHDT and CDR2 YNNKEL (reference sequence). The CDR3 region has the DNA TGTGCCAGCAGCCCACAAGCGGGGGCAGACCGAATGGAGCAGTTCTTC. Its translation: CASSPQAGADRMEQFF.

The chain links TRBV27 to TRBJ1-5; D ambiguous. V was shortened by 8 bases and J by 6 bases, with 11 bases between the two germline ends. This CDR3 spans 12 amino acids. Looked up from germline, CDR1 is MNHEY and CDR2 is SMNVEV (reference sequence). Here the CDR3 reads CASGQNFQPQHF. CDR3 sequence (DNA): TGTGCCAGCGGTCAGAACTTTCAGCCCCAGCATTTT.

V and J are TRBV28 and TRBJ1-5, with TRBD1 matching over 9 bases. The germline V gene has CDR1 MDHEN and CDR2 SYDVKM. Trimming cost V 6 bases and J 1 base; bases outside gene matches: 7. The CDR3 has 16 amino acids. In nucleotides, the CDR3 is TGTGCCAGCAGGGACAGGGGCGGTTCAAGCAATCAGCCCCAGCATTTT. Its protein is CASRDRGGSSNQPQHF.

The chain recombines TRBV15 with TRBJ1-1; the D gene is possibly TRBD1 (5 bases). Per the germline V gene, CDR1 is LNHNV and CDR2 is YYDKDF (reference sequence). This CDR3 has 16 amino acids. V shed 1 base and J shed 1 base, with 13 bases lying between them. The CDR3 sequence is CATSRVSMGENTEAFF. The CDR3 nucleotides read TGTGCCACCAGCAGAGTGTCGATGGGGGAGAACACTGAAGCTTTCTTT.

The V gene is TRBV29-1, the J gene TRBJ1-2; 10 positions agree with TRBD1. V lost 3 bases and J lost 2; bases outside the gene matches: 3. Germline V lookup: CDR1 SQVTM, CDR2 ANQGSEA. This CDR3 has 14 residues. DNA for the CDR3: TGCAGCGTTGAGTGGGGACAGGGGAACTATGGCTACACCTTC. Amino acid sequence: CSVEWGQGNYGYTF.

This chain connects TRBV4-3 to TRBJ1-1; D is possibly TRBD1 (6 bases). V gave up 1 base and J gave up 7 bases, with 10 bases separating them. This CDR3 has 13 residues. The V gene's germline CDR1 is LGHNA and CDR2 YSLEER. The CDR3 loop reads CASSQVGAGEAFF. The CDR3 DNA sequence: TGCGCCAGCAGCCAAGTGGGGGCAGGTGAAGCTTTCTTT.

A word on this clone: Without the conserved terminal phenylalanine or tryptophan, this CDR3 likely stems from a read error. CDR3 bases: TGTGCCAGCAGCTTGGCGTCTCAGCCATACGAGCAGTACCTC. Protein product: CASSLASQPYEQYL. The chain recombines TRBV5-5 with TRBJ2-7; no definite D call. The germline V and J ends were trimmed by 0 bases and 4 bases, with 11 bases remaining between them. This CDR3 region has 14 residues. Germline V lookup: CDR1 SGHKS, CDR2 YYEKEE (reference sequence).

The chain couples TRBV4-2 to TRBJ1-3; D not certain. Germline V CDR1 and CDR2: LGHNA, YNFKEQ. This CDR3 region has 14 residues. Trimming removed 4 bases at V and 0 bases at J, with 7 bases between. CDR3 residues: CASSPISSGNTIYF. Written as DNA, the CDR3 is TGTGCCAGCAGCCCTATAAGCTCTGGAAACACCATATATTTT.

The J gene is TRBJ1-2, the V gene TRBV7-2; TRBD1 agrees at 9 bases. The CDR3 loop spans 14 amino acids. Unmatched junction bases numbered 9, after V lost 5 bases and J lost 8 bases. Germline assignment: CDR1 SGHTA and CDR2 FQGNSA. Here the CDR3 DNA reads TGTGCCAGCAGCGCCTTTTACAGGGGGCGCGGCTACACCTTC. It is translated as CASSAFYRGRGYTF.

This chain links TRBV5-1 with TRBJ2-7; 10 bases fit TRBD2. The germline CDR1 and CDR2 sequences are SGHRS and YFSETQ. Trimming at V came to 2 bases and at J to 0 bases, leaving 5 bases not matched to a gene. CDR3 length: 16 amino acids. CDR3 sequence: CASSLSGRDPSYEQYF. CDR3 bases: TGCGCCAGCAGCTTAAGCGGGAGGGACCCCTCCTACGAGCAGTACTTC.

This sequence joins TRBV4-2 and TRBJ2-2; D gene uncertain. Trimming pared 0 bases from V and 7 bases from J, leaving 9 bases between. There are 14 residues in the CDR3. The germline CDR1 and CDR2 sequences are LGHNA and YNFKEQ. The CDR3 region is CASSQERKGGELFF. In DNA form, the CDR3 reads TGTGCCAGCAGCCAAGAAAGAAAGGGCGGGGAGCTGTTTTTT.

The CDR3 here is CATSLDRSQGYTF. CDR3 nucleotide sequence: TGTGCCACCAGCCTAGACAGGTCGCAGGGCTACACCTTC. The chain employs TRBV15 and TRBJ1-2, with a tentative D call TRBD1 (6 bases). V was trimmed by 5 bases and J by 8 bases, leaving 15 bases between them. The germline V gene encodes CDR1 LNHNV and CDR2 YYDKDF (reference sequence). This CDR3 region has 13 residues. Variable domain in full (rest from reference TRBV15 and TRBJ1-2): DAMVIQNPRYQVTQFGKPVTLSCSQTLNHNVMYWYQQKSSQAPKLLFHYYDKDFNNEADTPDNFQSRRPNTSFCFLDIRSPGLGDTAMYLCATSLDRSQGYTFGSGTRLTVV.

This chain links TRBV5-1 with TRBJ1-4; 8 bases agree with TRBD1. The germline CDR1 and CDR2 sequences are SGHRS and YFSETQ. The V segment lost 4 bases and the J segment 0 bases; nucleotides outside the gene matches: 5. This CDR3 region has 16 residues. CDR3 amino acids: CASSIPTGATNEKLFF. The DNA of the CDR3 is TGCGCCAGCAGCATACCGACAGGGGCAACTAATGAAAAACTGTTTTTT.